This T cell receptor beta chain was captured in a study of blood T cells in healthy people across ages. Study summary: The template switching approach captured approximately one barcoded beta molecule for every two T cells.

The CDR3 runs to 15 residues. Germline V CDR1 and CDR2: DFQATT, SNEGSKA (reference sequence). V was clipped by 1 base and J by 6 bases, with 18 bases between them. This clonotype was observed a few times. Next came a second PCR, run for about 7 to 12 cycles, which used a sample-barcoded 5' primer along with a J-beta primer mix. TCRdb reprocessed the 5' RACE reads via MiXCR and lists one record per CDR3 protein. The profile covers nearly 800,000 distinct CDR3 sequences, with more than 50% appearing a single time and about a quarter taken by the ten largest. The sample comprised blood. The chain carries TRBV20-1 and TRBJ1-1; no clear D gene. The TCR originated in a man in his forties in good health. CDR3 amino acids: CSARGVSMGRSEAFF. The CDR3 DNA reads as TGCAGTGCTAGAGGGGTTTCGATGGGGAGGTCTGAAGCTTTCTTT.